The sequence of this T cell receptor (beta chain) was determined in a study of blood T cell repertoires in COVID-19. Germline CDR1 is LGHDT and CDR2 is YNNKEL (reference sequence). The CDR3 length is 16 residues. V shed 4 bases and J 4 bases; nucleotides not matched to a gene: 11. Using immunoSEQ multiplex PCR, the repertoire was profiled, and TCRdb retains in-frame clones only, with some absent. The repertoire holds around 190,000 clones, with over 75% as singletons. The TCR was taken from a man in his fifties or sixties with COVID-19, enrolled during active disease. Sample: peripheral blood. This chain joins TRBV3-1 (or the pseudogene TRBV3-2) and TRBJ2-7; 9 positions match TRBD2. The CDR3 loop reads CASSRLAGPSGYEQYF. Written as DNA, the CDR3 is TGTGCCAGCAGCCGGCTAGCGGGGCCCTCTGGGTACGAGCAGTACTTC.